This T cell receptor beta chain was profiled in a study of cytotoxic CD8 clonotypes in ibrutinib-treated CLL. For the study at large: Response samples were drawn at a median of about 13 months of treatment, range 6 to 36.

Points on this clone: What it binds is unknown.

Broader study findings: Once treatment began, public clonotypes, which were uncommon, contracted or stayed stable.

A 1 in 200,000 to 1 in 1 million T cell depth was the sequencing target. Some clones are missing from TCRdb's copy, which holds only in-frame ones; the method was immunoSEQ multiplex PCR. The data hold hundreds of thousands of clones, with under 75% observed a single time. This TCR was recovered from a human donor with chronic lymphocytic leukemia. This sample comprised PBMCs, obtained after 24 months of ibrutinib treatment.

As DNA, the CDR3 is TGTGCCAGCAGAGATAGCGGGAGGGCCAGTGAGCAGTTCTTC. Its translation is CASRDSGRASEQFF. The chain uses TRBV15 and TRBJ2-1; 11 bases map to TRBD2. The CDR3 contains 14 residues. V trimming: 10 bases; J trimming: 9 bases; junction bases outside the gene matches: 11. Germline V gene lookup returns CDR1 LNHNV and CDR2 YYDKDF (reference sequence).